This T cell receptor beta chain originates from a study of CD8+ T cells in alopecia areata. Broader study findings: Higher clonality than in normal scalp was seen in lesional scalp, especially alopecia totalis/universalis. Scalp specimens additionally yield sequences from normal skin's resident alphabeta T cells. Shared TCR sequences were less clear between patients than in mice, possibly partly from HLA diversity.

V dropped 0 bases and J dropped 7 bases, with 11 bases sitting between them. Germline CDR1 reads SGHRS; CDR2 reads YFSETQ. CDR3 length: 14 amino acids. Comments on this clone: The target antigen is unknown.

Once RNA had been extracted, it was reverse transcribed into cDNA to act as the sequencing template. Sequenced by immunoSEQ multiplex PCR; TCRdb stores in-frame clones only, minus some. The sample has about 140,000 clones; roughly three fifths are singletons. The sample here was CD4+ T cells sorted from blood, taken at week 0. V is TRBV5-1 and J is TRBJ1-5; D is perhaps TRBD1 (5 bases). The sequence was obtained from a human donor with alopecia areata. CDR3: CASSLAQGGQPQHF. Written as DNA, the CDR3 is TGCGCCAGCAGCTTGGCGCAGGGAGGGCAGCCCCAGCATTTT.